Presented here are 17 T cell receptor beta chains from one specimen sequenced in a study of blood T cells in healthy people across ages. Using a J-beta primer mix together with a sample-barcoded 5' primer, a second PCR was run for roughly 6 to 12 cycles. TCRdb redid the calling of the 5' RACE reads with MiXCR, one entry per CDR3 protein. The sample yields fewer than 800,000 distinct CDR3 sequences, 45% to 50% seen once. Sample: blood. The source is a woman aged 55-69 years in good health.

The genes are TRBV7-6 and TRBJ2-3, with D possibly matching TRBD1 (7 bases). The V and J ends lost 5 bases and 2 bases respectively, with 14 bases between them. There are 15 residues in the CDR3. The germline V gene encodes CDR1 SGHVS and CDR2 FNYEAQ. CDR3 protein: CASSAQGGYTDTQYF. CDR3 bases: TGTGCCAGCAGCGCTCAGGGGGGTTACACAGATACGCAGTATTTT.

This clonotype has just a few counts. This sequence joins TRBV6-2 or TRBV6-3 and TRBJ2-1; no firm D call. The CDR3 runs to 11 residues. Germline V gene sequence: CDR1 MNHEY, CDR2 SVGEGT. The ends were cut back, 8 bases at V and 10 bases at J, with 12 bases in the middle. CDR3 sequence reads: CASGPGGEQFF. The CDR3 bases are TGTGCCAGCGGCCCCGGCGGCGAGCAGTTCTTC.

This clonotype came up many times. This chain connects TRBV4-2 to TRBJ2-5; 7 nucleotides match TRBD2. The V gene's germline CDR1 is LGHNA and CDR2 YNFKEQ. The CDR3 spans 15 residues. The ends lost 0 bases at V and 11 bases at J; junction bases unmatched: 12. As DNA, the CDR3 is TGTGCCAGCAGCCAAGATCGGGGAACCCGGGGGGAGCAGTACTTC. It yields the protein CASSQDRGTRGEQYF.

A few counts support this clonotype. The rearrangement uses TRBV29-1 and TRBJ2-3, with 11 nucleotides matching TRBD2. Germline V lookup: CDR1 SQVTM, CDR2 ANQGSEA. CDR3 length equals 14 residues. The V gene end was trimmed by 5 bases and the J gene end by 6 bases; junction bases not matched to a gene: 7. Written as DNA, the CDR3 is TGCAGCGTTAGTACTAGCGGGAGTCTGGATACGCAGTATTTT. It codes for CSVSTSGSLDTQYF.

This clonotype turned up a few times. This rearrangement joins TRBV6-5 to TRBJ2-5; 10 bases agree with TRBD1. The J call may not be correct, given that the DNA end is closer to TRBJ2-7. The CDR3 runs to 15 residues. Germline assignment: CDR1 MNHEY and CDR2 SVGAGI. CDR3 residues: CASRYRDRGVYEQYF. CDR3 in DNA: TGTGCCAGCAGGTACCGGGACAGGGGTGTCTACGAGCAGTACTTC.

The V and J genes are TRBV5-1 and TRBJ2-1; possibly TRBD1 for D (6 bases). This CDR3 is 17 amino acids long. V lost 4 bases and J 8 bases, leaving 25 bases between the germline ends. Germline values: CDR1 SGHRS, CDR2 YFSETQ. CDR3 nucleotide sequence: TGCGCCAGCAGCCGGGACACCCCGCGATTGAAGGTGGATGAGCAGTTCTTC. The encoded protein is CASSRDTPRLKVDEQFF. Using reference TRBV5-1 and TRBJ2-1 for the parts outside the CDR3, the full variable domain is KAGVTQTPRYLIKTRGQQVTLSCSPISGHRSVSWYQQTPGQGLQFLFEYFSETQRNKGNFPGRFSGRQFSNSRSEMNVSTLELGDSALYLCASSRDTPRLKVDEQFFGPGTRLTVL.

This clonotype was detected a few times. The chain combines TRBV7-9 with TRBJ1-2; D unclear. The V end lost 3 bases, the J end lost 7 bases, and 12 bases lay between the germline ends. The CDR3 length is 13 residues. Per the germline V gene, CDR1 is SEHNR and CDR2 is FQNEAQ (reference sequence). The CDR3 region has the DNA TGTGCCAGCAGCTTCGGGCAGGCCGGTGGCTACACCTTC. Its translation: CASSFGQAGGYTF.

In its sample, this clonotype was seen a few times. The chain carries TRBV10-3 and TRBJ1-6; tentative D call: TRBD1 (5 bases). CDR3 length: 11 amino acids. CDR1 ENHRY and CDR2 SYGVKD come from the germline V gene. V gave up 4 bases and J gave up 12 bases, with 7 bases separating them. The CDR3 region is CAISGDGPLHF. The CDR3 DNA reads as TGTGCCATCAGTGGGGACGGACCCCTCCACTTT.

The chain combines TRBV5-1 with TRBJ1-1; possible D gene TRBD1, 6 bases. Per germline, CDR1 SGHRS and CDR2 YFSETQ. This CDR3 is 14 amino acids long. Trimming took 3 bases from V and 4 from J, leaving 13 bases between them. CDR3 protein: CASSSQGGVTEAFF. CDR3 sequence (DNA): TGCGCCAGCAGCTCACAGGGTGGGGTCACTGAAGCTTTCTTT.

The chain carries TRBV2 and TRBJ2-5; no clear D gene. Trimming took off 5 bases at V and 5 bases at J, with 9 bases between the two ends. Per germline, CDR1 SNHLY and CDR2 FYNNEI. The CDR3 is 12 residues long. The CDR3 is CASSRTDETQYF. The CDR3, as DNA: TGTGCCAGCAGTAGGACGGATGAGACCCAGTACTTC.

This sequence joins TRBV27 and TRBJ2-3, with 8 bases that match TRBD1. Germline CDR1 reads MNHEY; CDR2 reads SMNVEV (reference sequence). V gave up 5 bases and J gave up 1 base; unmatched junction bases: 11. The CDR3 consists of 17 residues. CDR3 residues: CASSPQGAGPRTDTQYF. The CDR3 coding sequence is TGTGCCAGCAGTCCCCAGGGGGCGGGGCCCCGCACAGATACGCAGTATTTT.

The rearrangement links TRBV28 to TRBJ2-1, with TRBD2 as a possible D gene (6 bases). Trimming removed 4 bases at V and 6 bases at J, with 19 bases between. CDR3 length equals 16 residues. CDR1 is MDHEN, CDR2 SYDVKM, per germline. The CDR3 DNA is TGTGCCAGCAGTTCTCCCGGGACTGGCGGGGTCAATGAGCAGTTCTTC. Protein sequence: CASSSPGTGGVNEQFF.

The rearrangement joins TRBV21-1 to TRBJ1-2. TRBV21-1 is assigned pseudogene status. The CDR3 runs to 13 residues. The CDR3 nucleotides are TGTGCCAGCAGCAAGGCAAGGGTCTATGGCTACACCTTC. Its translation: CASSKARVYGYTF.

This clonotype was picked up many times. The chain uses TRBV4-3 and TRBJ2-1, with 8 positions matching TRBD2. CDR3 length: 15 residues. Germline CDR1 reads LGHNA; CDR2 reads YSLEER. Losses at the gene ends were 3 bases for V and 4 bases for J; bases not matched to a gene: 5. The CDR3 region is CASSQEAGVYNEQFF. CDR3 coding DNA: TGCGCCAGCAGCCAGGAAGCGGGAGTGTACAATGAGCAGTTCTTC.

This clonotype was detected ten times or more. A much bigger clone sits one base away, suggesting this may be a read error. This chain connects TRBV18 to TRBJ2-6; D might be TRBD1 or TRBD2, each matching 5 bases. The length of the CDR3 is 18 residues. Germline-derived CDR1 and CDR2 are KGHSH and LQKENI. V lost 3 bases and J 0 bases, leaving 15 bases between the germline ends. The CDR3 region has the DNA TGTGCCAGCTCACCCATGGGGACGGCGAGCTCTGGGGCCAACGTCCTGACTTTC. Protein product: CASSPMGTASSGANVLTF.

This chain uses TRBV28 with TRBJ2-1; TRBD1 might be the D (5 bases). CDR1 MDHEN and CDR2 SYDVKM come from the germline V gene. The CDR3 is 12 amino acids. V was shortened by 6 bases and J by 4 bases, with 7 bases between the two germline ends. DNA of the CDR3: TGTGCCAGCAGGGGGCAATACAATGAGCAGTTCTTC. This gives the protein CASRGQYNEQFF.

This clonotype was counted at least ten times. The CDR3 protein is CASSYQGGDSPLHF. The CDR3 nucleotides read TGTGCCAGCAGTTACCAGGGGGGGGATTCACCCCTCCACTTT. This chain links TRBV7-8 with TRBJ1-6; TRBD1 aligns across 7 bases. Germline V lookup: CDR1 SGHVS, CDR2 FQNEAQ. The trim removed 6 bases at V and 8 bases at J, leaving 7 bases unmatched. This CDR3 has 14 amino acids.